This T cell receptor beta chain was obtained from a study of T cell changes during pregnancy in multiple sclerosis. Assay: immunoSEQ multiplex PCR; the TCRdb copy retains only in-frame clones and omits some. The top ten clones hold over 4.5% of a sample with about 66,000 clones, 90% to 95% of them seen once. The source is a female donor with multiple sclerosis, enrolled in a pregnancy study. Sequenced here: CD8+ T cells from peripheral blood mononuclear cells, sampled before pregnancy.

The CDR3 DNA sequence: TGTGCCAGCAGTTACCGGGCAGGGGAAAAATTGGATGGCTACACCTTC. Translated, it gives CASSYRAGEKLDGYTF. The chain links TRBV6-5 to TRBJ1-2; D perhaps matches TRBD1 (6 bases). Trimming stripped 2 bases from V and 6 bases from J, with 19 bases between. The CDR3 is 16 amino acids. The germline CDR1 and CDR2 sequences are MNHEY and SVGAGI.